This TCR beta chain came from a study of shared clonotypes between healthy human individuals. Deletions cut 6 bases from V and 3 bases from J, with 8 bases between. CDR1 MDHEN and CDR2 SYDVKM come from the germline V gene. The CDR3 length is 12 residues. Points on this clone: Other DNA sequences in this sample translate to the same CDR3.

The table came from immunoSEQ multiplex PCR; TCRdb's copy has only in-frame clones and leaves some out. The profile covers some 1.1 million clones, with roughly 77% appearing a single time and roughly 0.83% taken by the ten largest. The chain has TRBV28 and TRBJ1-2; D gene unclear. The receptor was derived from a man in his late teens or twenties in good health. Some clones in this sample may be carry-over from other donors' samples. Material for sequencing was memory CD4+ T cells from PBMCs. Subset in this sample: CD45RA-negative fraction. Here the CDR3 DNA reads TGTGCCAGCAGCGCGGGAGACTATGGCTACACCTTC. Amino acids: CASSAGDYGYTF.